The T cell receptor beta chain under discussion was sequenced for a study of CD8+CD57+ T cells in acquired aplastic anemia. V was clipped by 4 bases and J by 1 base, with 10 bases between them. Germline CDR1 reads DFQATT; CDR2 reads SNEGSKA (reference sequence). This CDR3 is built from 13 residues. For CDR3 and TCR beta VDJ profiling, genomic DNA was the template used. TCRdb re-derived calls from the reads in MiXCR, one entry per CDR3 protein. The sample yields approximately 380,000 distinct CDR3 sequences, 65% to 80% seen once. This TCR came from a human donor in good health, serving as a control. Sequencing was done on a sample of sorted CD4+, CD8+, or CD8+CD57+ T cells (not recorded which) from PBMCs. The V call is TRBV20-1, the J call TRBJ1-2; the D is unclear. The CDR3 bases are TGCAGTGCTAACACCATGGGTAACTATGGCTACACCTTC. Translation: CSANTMGNYGYTF.